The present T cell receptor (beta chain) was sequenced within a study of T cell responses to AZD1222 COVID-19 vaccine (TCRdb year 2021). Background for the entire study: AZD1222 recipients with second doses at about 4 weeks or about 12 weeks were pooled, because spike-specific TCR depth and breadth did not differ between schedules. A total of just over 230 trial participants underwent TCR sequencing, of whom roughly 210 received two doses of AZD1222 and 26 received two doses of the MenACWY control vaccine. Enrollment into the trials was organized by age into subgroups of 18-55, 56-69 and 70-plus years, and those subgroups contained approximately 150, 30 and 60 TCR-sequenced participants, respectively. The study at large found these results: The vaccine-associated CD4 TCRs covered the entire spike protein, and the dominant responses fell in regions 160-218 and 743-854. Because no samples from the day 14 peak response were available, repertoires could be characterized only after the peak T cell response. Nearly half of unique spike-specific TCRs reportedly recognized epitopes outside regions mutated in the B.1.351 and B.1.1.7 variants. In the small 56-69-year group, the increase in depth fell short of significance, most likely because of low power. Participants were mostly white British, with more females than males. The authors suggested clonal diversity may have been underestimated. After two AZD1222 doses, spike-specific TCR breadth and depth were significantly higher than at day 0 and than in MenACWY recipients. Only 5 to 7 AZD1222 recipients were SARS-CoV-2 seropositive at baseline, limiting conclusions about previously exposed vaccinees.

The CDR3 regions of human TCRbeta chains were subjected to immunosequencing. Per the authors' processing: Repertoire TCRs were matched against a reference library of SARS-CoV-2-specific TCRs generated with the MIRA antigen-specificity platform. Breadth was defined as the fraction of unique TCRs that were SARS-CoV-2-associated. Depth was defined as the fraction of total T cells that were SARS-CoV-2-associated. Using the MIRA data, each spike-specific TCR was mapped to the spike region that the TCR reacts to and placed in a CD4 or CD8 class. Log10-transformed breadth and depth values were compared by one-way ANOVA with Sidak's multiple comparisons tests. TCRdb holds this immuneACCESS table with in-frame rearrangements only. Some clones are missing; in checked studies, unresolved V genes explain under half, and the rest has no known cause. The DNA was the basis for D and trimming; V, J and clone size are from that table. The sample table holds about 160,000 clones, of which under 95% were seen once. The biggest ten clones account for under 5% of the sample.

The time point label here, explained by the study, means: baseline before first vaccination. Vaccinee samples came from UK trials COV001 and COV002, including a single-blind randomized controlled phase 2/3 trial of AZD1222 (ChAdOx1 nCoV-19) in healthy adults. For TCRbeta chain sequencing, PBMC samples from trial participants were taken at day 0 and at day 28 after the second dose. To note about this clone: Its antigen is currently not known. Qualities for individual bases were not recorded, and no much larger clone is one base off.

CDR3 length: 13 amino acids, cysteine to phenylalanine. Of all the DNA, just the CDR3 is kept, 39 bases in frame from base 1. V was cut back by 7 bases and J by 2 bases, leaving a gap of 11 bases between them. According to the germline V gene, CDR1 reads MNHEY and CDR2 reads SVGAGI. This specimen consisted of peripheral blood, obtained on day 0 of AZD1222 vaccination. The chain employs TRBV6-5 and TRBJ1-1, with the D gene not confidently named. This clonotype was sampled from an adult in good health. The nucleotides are TGTGCCAGCAAATGGGCCTTAAACACTGAAGCTTTCTTT. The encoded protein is CASKWALNTEAFF.